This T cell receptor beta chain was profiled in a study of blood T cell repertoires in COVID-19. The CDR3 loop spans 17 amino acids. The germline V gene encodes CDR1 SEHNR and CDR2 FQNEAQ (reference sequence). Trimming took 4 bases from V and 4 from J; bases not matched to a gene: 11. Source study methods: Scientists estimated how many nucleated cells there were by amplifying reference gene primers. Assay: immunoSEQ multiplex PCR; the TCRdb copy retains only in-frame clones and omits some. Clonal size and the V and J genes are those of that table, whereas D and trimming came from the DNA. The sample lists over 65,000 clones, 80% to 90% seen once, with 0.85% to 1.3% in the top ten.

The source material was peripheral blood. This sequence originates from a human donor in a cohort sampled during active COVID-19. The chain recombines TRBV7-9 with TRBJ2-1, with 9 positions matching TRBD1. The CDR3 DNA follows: TGTGCCAGCAGCTCGGGACAGGGTGTGCCCCTTTACAATGAGCAGTTCTTC. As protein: CASSSGQGVPLYNEQFF.